This TCR beta chain originates from a study of cytomegalovirus exposure and HLA in healthy donors. A multiplex PCR was run with 60 Vbeta primers and 13 Jbeta primers. Profiled with immunoSEQ multiplex PCR; TCRdb holds only in-frame clones, not every one. The profile covers 93,000 or so clones, with under 85% appearing a single time and approximately 3.8% taken by the ten largest. This clone was seen only once. The sample consisted of PBMCs. The sequence derives from a man aged 50 to 59 in good health and CMV-seropositive.

The CDR3 sequence is CASSPPLGPSSFETQYF. As DNA, the CDR3 is TGTGCCAGCTCACCACCACTCGGTCCGTCTTCTTTCGAGACCCAGTACTTC. The chain links TRBV18 to TRBJ2-5; no clear D gene. Germline V gene sequence: CDR1 KGHSH, CDR2 LQKENI. The CDR3 runs to 17 residues. The V and J ends lost 0 bases and 5 bases respectively, with 19 bases between them.